The 21 T cell receptor beta chains reported below all come from one sample, sequenced in a study of OX40 agonist ivuxolimab in advanced cancers. Here immunoSEQ multiplex PCR was the method, and the copy in TCRdb shows in-frame clones only, minus some. The sample lists about 76,000 clones, about 89% occurring once. The sequences come from CD4+ or CD8+ T cells sorted from blood, collected in a trial of the OX40 agonist ivuxolimab. Receptor source: an adult with an advanced solid tumor such as melanoma, head and neck, liver or kidney cancer.

This chain uses TRBV5-5 with TRBJ2-7; D might be TRBD1 (5 bases). The CDR3 is made up of 15 amino acids. V lost 0 bases and J 0 bases, leaving 10 bases between the germline ends. CDR1 SGHKS and CDR2 YYEKEE come from the germline V gene (reference sequence). Here the CDR3 DNA reads TGTGCCAGCAGCTTGGGGGGCACTTACTCCTACGAGCAGTACTTC. It encodes CASSLGGTYSYEQYF.

This sequence joins TRBV10-1 and TRBJ2-7; D is uncertain. The V gene lost 0 bases and the J gene lost 6 bases, with 12 bases spanning the gap. Germline CDR1 and CDR2: WNHNN and SYGVQD (reference sequence). The CDR3 runs 14 residues. For the CDR3, the DNA is TGCGCCAGCAGTGAGTCGATACGGACCGCCGAGCAGTACTTC. Its protein is CASSESIRTAEQYF.

The chain is built from TRBV6-1 and TRBJ2-1, with 9 bases fitting TRBD2. The germline CDR1 and CDR2 sequences are MNHNS and SASEGT. Trimming cost V 6 bases and J 0 bases; bases outside gene matches: 3. The CDR3 is made up of 15 amino acids. This CDR3 reads CASRELAGSYNEQFF. CDR3 nucleotide sequence: TGTGCCAGCAGGGAACTAGCGGGCTCCTACAATGAGCAGTTCTTC.

This sequence joins TRBV7-2 and TRBJ2-2, with D possibly being TRBD1 (5 bases). CDR1 SGHTA and CDR2 FQGNSA come from the germline V gene. The CDR3 runs to 14 residues. V was shortened by 5 bases and J by 3 bases, with 10 bases between the two germline ends. CDR3 loop: CASSLGHYTGELFF. The CDR3, as DNA: TGTGCCAGCAGCCTCGGACATTACACCGGGGAGCTGTTTTTT.

V gene TRBV4-1 combines with J gene TRBJ2-7, with 7 bases fitting TRBD1. V shed 4 bases, J shed 6 bases, and the junction held 12 bases outside the gene matches. CDR1 is MGHRA and CDR2 is YSYEKL in the germline V gene. This CDR3 contains 15 residues. The CDR3, as DNA: TGCGCCAGCAGCCGCCAGGCAACAGGGGCAGCCGAGCAGTACTTC. Protein: CASSRQATGAAEQYF.

Only one count was recorded for this clone. The J gene is TRBJ1-6, the V gene TRBV6-5, with 10 positions matching TRBD1. The germline CDR1 and CDR2 sequences are MNHEY and SVGAGI. The CDR3 is 13 amino acids. V was clipped by 10 bases and J by 11 bases; unmatched bases: 8. The CDR3 nucleotides are TGTGCCACCTACCGGGACAGGGGTACACCCCTCCACTTT. Translation gives CATYRDRGTPLHF.

J is TRBJ2-2 and V is TRBV7-6; possibly TRBD1 or TRBD2 for D (5 bases each). CDR3 length: 15 amino acids. V was clipped by 4 bases and J by 4 bases, with 13 bases between them. In germline, CDR1 is SGHVS, CDR2 FNYEAQ. In DNA, the CDR3 is TGTGCCAGCAGCTCAGGTTTAGGGACCACCGGGGAGCTGTTTTTT. It codes for CASSSGLGTTGELFF.

The V and J genes are TRBV19 and TRBJ2-2; D is uncertain. Germline lookup yields CDR1 LNHDA and CDR2 SQIVND (reference sequence). Trimming took 7 bases from V and 1 from J, leaving 7 bases between them. This CDR3 is 13 amino acids long. For the CDR3, the DNA is TGTGCCAGTACATGGTTGAACACCGGGGAGCTGTTTTTT. This codes for CASTWLNTGELFF.

A single count supports this clone. The V call is TRBV2, the J call TRBJ2-7; D is perhaps TRBD2 (5 bases). Trimming removed 1 base from V and 11 bases from J, with 9 bases in between. The germline gives CDR1 SNHLY, CDR2 FYNNEI. This CDR3 has 11 amino acids. The CDR3 DNA follows: TGTGCCAGCAGTGAAGGACCCGGGGAGTACTTC. Amino acids: CASSEGPGEYF.

The chain combines TRBV7-6 with TRBJ2-5; TRBD1 is a possible D gene (5 bases). V was trimmed by 1 base and J by 2 bases, leaving 5 bases between them. There are 13 residues in the CDR3. Germline CDR1 is SGHVS and CDR2 is FNYEAQ. CDR3 region: CASSLGQQETQYF. CDR3 DNA: TGTGCCAGCAGCTTAGGACAGCAAGAGACCCAGTACTTC.

Ten or more counts support this clone. Other DNA sequences in this sample translate to the same CDR3. The rearrangement links TRBV29-1 to TRBJ2-1, with 8 bases that match TRBD1. V shed 6 bases and J 6 bases; nucleotides not matched to a gene: 13. CDR1 is SQVTM, CDR2 ANQGSEA, per germline. CDR3 length: 15 amino acids. CDR3 sequence reads: CSVDGGTGEVNEQFF. For the CDR3, the DNA is TGCAGCGTCGACGGTGGGACAGGAGAGGTCAATGAGCAGTTCTTC.

The table lists this clone with a count of one. In DNA form, the CDR3 reads TGTGCCAGCAGTTTAGGGACTAGCGGGACGGCTGAGCAGTTCTTC. Its protein product is CASSLGTSGTAEQFF. The chain has TRBV27 and TRBJ2-1; 13 bases map to TRBD2. V dropped 2 bases and J dropped 9; count of bases not matched to a gene: 4. CDR3 length equals 15 residues. The V gene's germline CDR1 is MNHEY and CDR2 SMNVEV (reference sequence).

The CDR3 region has the DNA TGCGCCAGCAGTGAGTGGGCTAGCGGGAGTTTCTACGAGCAGTACTTC. This codes for CASSEWASGSFYEQYF. This chain uses TRBV10-2 with TRBJ2-7, with TRBD2 matching 10 bases. The CDR3 has 16 amino acids. The germline V gene has CDR1 WSHSY and CDR2 SAAADI. The trim removed 1 base at V and 3 bases at J, leaving 6 bases unmatched.

The chain has TRBV27 and TRBJ2-1, with TRBD2 identical over 10 bases. CDR1 MNHEY and CDR2 SMNVEV come from the germline V gene (reference sequence). V trimming: 3 bases; J trimming: 7 bases; junction bases outside the gene matches: 6. The CDR3 loop spans 15 amino acids. CDR3 protein: CASSFGAGGRNEQFF. CDR3 coding DNA: TGTGCCAGCAGTTTTGGAGCGGGAGGGCGGAATGAGCAGTTCTTC.

This chain joins TRBV11-3 and TRBJ1-3; D uncertain. The CDR3 has 14 residues. Germline values: CDR1 SGHNT, CDR2 YENEEA. With 3 bases removed from V and 3 bases from J, the gap between germline ends came to 9 bases. CDR3 sequence (DNA): TGTGCCAGCAGCTTCCCCAGCCGTGGAAACACCATATATTTT. It codes for CASSFPSRGNTIYF.

This clone was recorded only once. The chain has TRBV11-3 and TRBJ2-3; D is perhaps TRBD2 (6 bases). V lost 5 bases to trimming and J lost 7 bases, with 16 bases between them. The CDR3 has 14 amino acids. The germline gives CDR1 SGHNT, CDR2 YENEEA. CDR3 DNA sequence: TGTGCCAGCAGCCCGAATAGGGGCGGGAATACGCAGTATTTT. This sequence encodes CASSPNRGGNTQYF.

This clone was seen a single time. V and J are TRBV29-1 and TRBJ2-6, with a weak D call TRBD2 (6 bases). Germline V CDR1 and CDR2: SQVTM, ANQGSEA. The CDR3 covers 17 residues. V was trimmed by 0 bases and J by 0 bases, leaving 12 bases between them. CDR3 in DNA: TGCAGCGTTGAAGAATTCGGGGGATTCTCTGGGGCCAACGTCCTGACTTTC. It yields the protein CSVEEFGGFSGANVLTF.

This clone was found once. J is TRBJ2-1 and V is TRBV5-6, with TRBD1 as a possible D gene (5 bases). The CDR3 contains 15 residues. The V end lost 0 bases, the J end lost 0 bases, and 7 bases lay between the germline ends. Germline V lookup: CDR1 SGHDT, CDR2 YYEEEE. DNA for the CDR3: TGTGCCAGCAGCTTGGGACAGAGCTCCTACAATGAGCAGTTCTTC. This codes for CASSLGQSSYNEQFF.

The rearrangement links TRBV2 to TRBJ2-7, with D uncertain. In germline, CDR1 is SNHLY, CDR2 FYNNEI. Trimming shortened V by 4 bases and J by 11 bases, and 12 bases separated the two germline ends. The CDR3 loop spans 11 amino acids. For the CDR3, the DNA is TGTGCCAGCAGTGGGTCAAAAGTTGAGTACTTC. It translates to CASSGSKVEYF.

The rearrangement joins TRBV4-2 to TRBJ1-1, with TRBD1 matching 8 bases. V dropped 2 bases and J dropped 5; count of bases not matched to a gene: 7. CDR1 and CDR2 (germline): LGHNA, YNFKEQ. CDR3 length: 15 amino acids. The CDR3 nucleotides read TGTGCCAGCAGCCAACGACAGGGGTCAGGAACTGAAGCTTTCTTT. It encodes CASSQRQGSGTEAFF.

A note on this clone: This CDR3 is also generated by other DNA sequences in the sample. This chain links TRBV4-1 with TRBJ2-7; 7 bases fit TRBD1. Germline CDR1 and CDR2: MGHRA and YSYEKL. The trim removed 1 base at V and 2 bases at J, leaving 2 bases unmatched. The length of the CDR3 is 14 residues. CDR3 amino acids: CASSQGQGAYEQYF. For the CDR3, the DNA is TGCGCCAGCAGCCAAGGACAGGGAGCCTACGAGCAGTACTTC.